This paragraph covers one T cell receptor beta chain sequence. The data derive from a study of blood T cell repertoires in COVID-19. Study details: The United States, Italy and Spain were the sources of the acute and convalescent COVID-19 samples. The cDNA or gDNA used as material had been derived from T cells, B-cell-depleted T cells, or PBMCs.

Source study methods: It was from reference gene primer amplification that nucleated cell counts were estimated. Profiled with immunoSEQ multiplex PCR; TCRdb holds only in-frame clones, not every one. That table furnishes V, J and clone size, whereas the DNA furnished D and trimming. There are about 69,000 clones in the sample; nearly 90% occur only once, and approximately 5.3% lies in the top ten. The sequence was collected from a man aged 45-65 years with acute or convalescent COVID-19. Specimen: peripheral blood.

The CDR3, as DNA: TGTGCCAGTAGTGGGCAGGGTTCAGATACGCAGTATTTT. Residues: CASSGQGSDTQYF. V usage is TRBV19 and J usage is TRBJ2-3; the D gene is possibly TRBD1 (5 bases). With 5 bases removed from V and 4 bases from J, the gap between germline ends came to 10 bases. The CDR3 contains 13 residues. The germline gives CDR1 LNHDA, CDR2 SQIVND (reference sequence).